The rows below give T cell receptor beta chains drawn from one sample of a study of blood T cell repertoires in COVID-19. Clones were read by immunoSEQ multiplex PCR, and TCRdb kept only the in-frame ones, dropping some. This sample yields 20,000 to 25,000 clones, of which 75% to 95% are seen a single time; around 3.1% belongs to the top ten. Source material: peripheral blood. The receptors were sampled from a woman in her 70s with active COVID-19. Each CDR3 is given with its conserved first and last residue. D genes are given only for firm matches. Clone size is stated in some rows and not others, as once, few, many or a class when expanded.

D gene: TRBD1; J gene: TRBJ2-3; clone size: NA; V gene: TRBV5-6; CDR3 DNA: TGTGCCAGCAGCTTGGGGTGGGACAGTCCCACAGATACGCAGTATTTT; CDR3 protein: CASSLGWDSPTDTQYF
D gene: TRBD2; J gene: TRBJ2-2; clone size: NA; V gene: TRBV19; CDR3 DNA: TGTGCCAGTAGTTCCGGGACTAGCGGGAGAAACTTCGGGGAGCTGTTTTTT; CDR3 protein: CASSSGTSGRNFGELFF
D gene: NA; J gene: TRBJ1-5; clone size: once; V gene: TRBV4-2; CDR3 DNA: TGTGCCAGCAGCCAAGGGAGTTCCAATCAGCCCCAGCATTTT; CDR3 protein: CASSQGSSNQPQHF
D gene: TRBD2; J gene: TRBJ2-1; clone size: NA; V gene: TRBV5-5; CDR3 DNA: TGTGCCAGCAGCTTCGGTGGGGCGACTAGCGTCCCAGACTACAATGAGCAGTTCTTC; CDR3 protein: CASSFGGATSVPDYNEQFF
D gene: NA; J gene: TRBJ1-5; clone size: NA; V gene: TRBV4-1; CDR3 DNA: TGCGCCAGCAGCCAAGAAGTGACAAATTTCAATCAGCCCCAGCATTTT; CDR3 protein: CASSQEVTNFNQPQHF
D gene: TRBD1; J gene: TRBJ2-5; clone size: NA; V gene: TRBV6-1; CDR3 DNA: TGTGCCAGCAGTGAAGGGGACAGGGTCCAAGAGACCCAGTACTTC; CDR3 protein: CASSEGDRVQETQYF
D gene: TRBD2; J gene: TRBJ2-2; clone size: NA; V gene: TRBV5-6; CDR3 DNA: TGTGCCAGCAGCTCCAGGACTAGCGGGAAGGTTTCGGGGGAGCTGTTTTTT; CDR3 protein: CASSSRTSGKVSGELFF
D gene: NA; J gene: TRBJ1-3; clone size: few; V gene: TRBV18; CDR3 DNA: TGTGCCAGCTCACCACCTTCGGGGACATCCACTGGAAACACCATATATTTT; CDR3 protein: CASSPPSGTSTGNTIYF
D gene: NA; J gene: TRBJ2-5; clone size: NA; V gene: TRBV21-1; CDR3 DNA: TGTGCCAGCAGCAAATACTTCGAGGGGGTCTTCCAAGAGACCCAGTACTTC; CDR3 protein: CASSKYFEGVFQETQYF
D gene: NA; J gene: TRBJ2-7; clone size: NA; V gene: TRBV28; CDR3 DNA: TGTGCCAGCAGTTTCAGAGAGTTGGGACACCAGTTCTACGAGCAGTACTTC; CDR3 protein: CASSFRELGHQFYEQYF
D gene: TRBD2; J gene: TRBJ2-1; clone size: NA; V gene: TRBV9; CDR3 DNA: TGTGCCAGCAGCGTTGGCGGGAGGGCCCTCGGAGGTGAGCAGTTCTTC; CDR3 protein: CASSVGGRALGGEQFF
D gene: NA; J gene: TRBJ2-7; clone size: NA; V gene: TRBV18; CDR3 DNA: TGTGCCAGCTCACTCGAGACTAGCTCCTACGAGCAGTACTTC; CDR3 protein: CASSLETSSYEQYF
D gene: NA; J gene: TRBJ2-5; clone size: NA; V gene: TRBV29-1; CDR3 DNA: TGCAGCGTTGGATCTGGCAGGGCGGAGACCCAGTACTTC; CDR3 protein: CSVGSGRAETQYF
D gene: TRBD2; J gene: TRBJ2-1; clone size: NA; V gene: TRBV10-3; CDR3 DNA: TGTGCCATCAATGAACTAGCGGGAGATAGCAATGAGCAGTTCTTC; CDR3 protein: CAINELAGDSNEQFF
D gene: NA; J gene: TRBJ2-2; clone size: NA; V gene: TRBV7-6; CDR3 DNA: TGTGCCAGCAGCTGGAGGAACACCGGGGAGCTGTTTTTT; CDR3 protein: CASSWRNTGELFF
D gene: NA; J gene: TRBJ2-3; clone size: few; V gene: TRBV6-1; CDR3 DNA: TGTGCCAGCAGTGAAACAGGGTACGGTCAGTATTTT; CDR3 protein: CASSETGYGQYF